Following are 15 T cell receptor beta chains from one sample sequenced in a study of patients and donors after allogeneic stem cell transplantation. One entry per CDR3 protein, called by TCRdb with MiXCR from the RT-PCR reads. The sample includes fewer than 250,000 distinct CDR3 sequences, less than 15% seen only once; the top ten take more than 9%. Sequencing was performed on blood, either unsorted or a sorted T cell fraction (not recorded which). These receptors all come from a human donor who was either an allogeneic HSCT recipient or a stem cell or donor lymphocyte infusion donor (not recorded which). It is not recorded whose cells these are; they may come from a transplant donor.

This clonotype showed up just once. CDR3 sequence reads: CASSLTTSINYGYTF. The CDR3 DNA is TGCGCCAGCAGCTTAACGACAAGTATCAACTATGGCTACACCTTC. This chain links TRBV5-1 with TRBJ1-2, with no clear D. Deletions cut 2 bases from V and 2 bases from J, with 13 bases between. Germline values: CDR1 SGHRS, CDR2 YFSETQ. The CDR3 covers 15 residues.

The chain employs TRBV20-1 and TRBJ2-1, with D uncertain. CDR1 and CDR2 (germline): DFQATT, SNEGSKA (reference sequence). There are 15 residues in the CDR3. V was clipped by 5 bases and J by 1 base, with 15 bases between them. The CDR3 reads CSAALGTVSYNEQFF. The CDR3 DNA is TGCAGTGCTGCGTTGGGCACGGTTTCCTACAATGAGCAGTTCTTC.

The V and J genes are TRBV12-3 or TRBV12-4 and TRBJ1-1; TRBD1 agrees at 10 bases. This CDR3 spans 14 amino acids. Unmatched junction bases numbered 4, after V lost 3 bases and J lost 6 bases. CDR3 residues: CASSFRQGAAEAFF. The CDR3 DNA sequence: TGTGCCAGCAGTTTCCGACAGGGGGCAGCTGAAGCTTTCTTT.

In its sample, this clonotype was seen a few times. The chain combines TRBV15 with TRBJ1-2; D is undetermined. The germline V gene encodes CDR1 LNHNV and CDR2 YYDKDF (reference sequence). Trimming shortened V by 1 base and J by 8 bases, and 14 bases separated the two germline ends. The CDR3 runs 14 residues. CDR3 in amino acids: CATSRVPRSGGYTF. CDR3 in DNA: TGTGCCACCAGCAGAGTCCCCCGCTCCGGGGGCTACACCTTC.

This chain uses TRBV12-3 or TRBV12-4 with TRBJ1-2; D might be TRBD1 (5 bases). CDR3 length: 13 amino acids. With 7 bases removed from V and 7 bases from J, the gap between germline ends came to 16 bases. The CDR3 sequence is CASKRPTGRGYTF. The CDR3 DNA is TGTGCCAGCAAACGACCCACAGGACGTGGCTACACCTTC.

This clonotype was recorded a few times. This chain connects TRBV6-2 or TRBV6-3 to TRBJ2-1; 10 nucleotides line up with TRBD2. The CDR3 is 14 residues long. V trimming: 4 bases; J trimming: 7 bases; junction bases outside the gene matches: 4. CDR1 is MNHEY, CDR2 SVGEGT, per germline. CDR3 amino acids: CASSSSGGGNEQFF. Here the CDR3 DNA reads TGTGCCAGCAGTTCCAGCGGGGGGGGGAATGAGCAGTTCTTC.

This clonotype was recorded a few times. The J gene is TRBJ1-1, the V gene TRBV5-6, with 9 bases identical to TRBD1. J lost 1 base, V lost 4 bases, and 5 bases had no gene match. Germline V gene data show CDR1 as SGHDT and CDR2 as YYEEEE. CDR3 size: 15 residues. The CDR3 DNA follows: TGTGCCAGCAGCCCTCAGACAGGGGGGAACACTGAAGCTTTCTTT. Protein: CASSPQTGGNTEAFF.

There are a few counts of this clonotype. V gene TRBV6-1 combines with J gene TRBJ2-1; perhaps TRBD2 as D (6 bases). V gave up 5 bases and J gave up 2 bases, with 13 bases separating them. The CDR3 has 15 residues. CDR1 is MNHNS and CDR2 is SASEGT in the germline V gene. DNA of the CDR3: TGTGCCAGCAGTCGGGGGACGGAAACCTACAATGAGCAGTTCTTC. Its protein is CASSRGTETYNEQFF.

This clonotype was observed a handful of times. The gene calls are TRBV4-3 and TRBJ2-7; TRBD2 matches 16 bases. Germline lookup yields CDR1 LGHNA and CDR2 YSLEER. The CDR3 consists of 17 residues. V gave up 0 bases and J gave up 10 bases; unmatched junction bases: 9. The CDR3 reads CASSQDPGLAGGAGQYF. The CDR3 DNA reads TGCGCCAGCAGCCAAGACCCGGGACTAGCGGGGGGGGCAGGACAGTACTTC.

Worth noting for this clonotype: The junction differs from germline at one of its ends, possibly a read error. This chain links TRBV7-7 with TRBJ2-3; tentatively, D is TRBD1 or TRBD2 (6 bases each). The germline V gene has CDR1 SSHAT and CDR2 FNYEAQ (reference sequence). CDR3 size: 15 residues. CDR3 residues: CASSRGGPHTDTQYF. The DNA of the CDR3 is TGTGCTAGCAGCCGAGGGGGGCCCCACACAGATACGCAGTATTTT.

V and J are TRBV7-3 and TRBJ2-7; D uncertain. This CDR3 region has 15 residues. Trimming stripped 5 bases from V and 0 bases from J, with 14 bases between. Looked up from germline, CDR1 is SGHTA and CDR2 is FQGTGA. The CDR3 coding sequence is TGTGCCAGCAGCCCTCCCGCAGAGAGCTCCTACGAGCAGTACTTC. As protein: CASSPPAESSYEQYF.

This clonotype was seen repeatedly, ten times or more. The chain is built from TRBV11-1 and TRBJ2-1, with D tentatively TRBD2 (5 bases). V was clipped by 3 bases and J by 12 bases, with 15 bases between them. CDR3 length: 13 residues. The germline V gene has CDR1 SGHAT and CDR2 FQDESV (reference sequence). CDR3 DNA: TGTGCCAGCAGCTTCGTCGGAGGTGGTGGGCAGTTCTTC. Its translation is CASSFVGGGGQFF.

In this sample, this clonotype turned up once. This chain links TRBV4-2 with TRBJ2-7; tentatively, D is TRBD2 (5 bases). Germline V gene lookup returns CDR1 LGHNA and CDR2 YNFKEQ. The germline V and J ends were trimmed by 0 bases and 4 bases, with 13 bases remaining between them. The CDR3 is 15 residues long. Written as DNA, the CDR3 is TGTGCCAGCAGCCAAGAACTCTTCCGGGGATACGAGCAGTACTTC. This encodes CASSQELFRGYEQYF.

Only a few counts were recorded for this clonotype. The chain carries TRBV5-1 and TRBJ1-1; 7 bases align to TRBD1. Germline V lookup: CDR1 SGHRS, CDR2 YFSETQ. CDR3 length: 16 residues. The V gene end was trimmed by 4 bases and the J gene end by 2 bases; junction bases not matched to a gene: 11. In DNA, the CDR3 is TGCGCCAGCAGCCTAATAAAGACAGGGACCAACACTGAAGCTTTCTTT. Encoded protein: CASSLIKTGTNTEAFF.

V and J are TRBV6-1 and TRBJ1-2; 7 nucleotides align to TRBD1. The V segment lost 6 bases and the J segment 7 bases; nucleotides outside the gene matches: 5. Germline V CDR1 and CDR2: MNHNS, SASEGT. This CDR3 region has 12 residues. The CDR3 loop reads CASRTGLSGYTF. The CDR3 coding sequence is TGTGCCAGCAGGACAGGGTTAAGTGGCTACACCTTC.